This T cell receptor (beta chain) was captured by sequencing in a study of T-cell reconstitution after alpha-beta-depleted transplantation in children. This clonotype was observed a handful of times. What it recognizes is unknown. V gave up 6 bases and J gave up 7 bases, with 10 bases separating them. The CDR3 extends over 12 amino acids. Germline V gene lookup returns CDR1 SQVTM and CDR2 ANQGSEA. Study outcomes and limitations: The authors attributed T-cell counts and diversity one year after transplant mostly to newly produced T cells. Diversity of TCRbeta at day 60 was high in some patients, arising from surviving recipient T cells and thymic progenitors. Reports say that about two months after transplant, the alpha-beta T cells came out of several hundred graft clones that had expanded.

Preparation of the TCRbeta library used unique molecular identifiers. MiXCR was run by TCRdb on the PCR reads, yielding one entry per CDR3 protein. The sample has some 550,000 distinct CDR3 sequences; around 23% are singletons. The source of this sequence is a boy in the first two years of life who had a stem cell transplant for acute myeloid leukemia, so the T cells may come from the graft donor. Sequenced material: PBMCs, mostly from graft donor cells, taken 360 days after TCRalphabeta/CD19-depleted stem cell transplant. V is TRBV29-1 and J is TRBJ1-6, with D perhaps matching TRBD1 (5 bases). CDR3: CSVLEGNSPLHF. CDR3 nucleotide sequence: TGCAGCGTCCTGGAGGGGAATTCACCCCTCCACTTT.